Listed below are T cell receptor beta chains from one sample, sequenced in a study of cytomegalovirus exposure and HLA in healthy donors. Using immunoSEQ multiplex PCR, the repertoire was profiled, and TCRdb retains in-frame clones only, with some absent. Among about 120,000 clones listed, about four fifths were seen once. Specimen: PBMCs. These TCRs come from a female donor in good health and CMV-seropositive. CDR3s include the opening cysteine and the closing phenylalanine or tryptophan. A D gene is named only where the DNA matches it firmly. Size tells how often a clone was seen (once, few, many) or the class of an expanded clone, and some rows leave it out.

CDR3nt: TGTGCCAGCAGCCCTTGGACAGGTATGGCAGATACGCAGTATTTT
CDR3aa: CASSPWTGMADTQYF
j_gene: TRBJ2-3
v_gene: TRBV9
abundance: -
d_gene: TRBD1

CDR3nt: TGTGCCTGGAGTGTTATGGGGGGGGATACGCAGTATTTT
CDR3aa: CAWSVMGGDTQYF
j_gene: TRBJ2-3
v_gene: TRBV30
abundance: -
d_gene: TRBD2

CDR3nt: TGCGCCAGCAGCCAAACTGCGGATACTAATTCACCCCTCCACTTT
CDR3aa: CASSQTADTNSPLHF
j_gene: TRBJ1-6
v_gene: TRBV5-1
abundance: once
d_gene: -

CDR3nt: TGTGCCAGCAGTGCCGCTCGAGCCCTCCACTTT
CDR3aa: CASSAARALHF
j_gene: TRBJ1-6
v_gene: TRBV28
abundance: -
d_gene: -

CDR3nt: TGTGCCAGCAGTGAAGTAGTGCCGGCGGGGGCTAGCACAGACACGCAGTATTTT
CDR3aa: CASSEVVPAGASTDTQYF
j_gene: TRBJ2-3
v_gene: TRBV6-1
abundance: -
d_gene: -

CDR3nt: TGTGCCTGGAGTGTCGGAGGTCAGCCCCAGCATTTT
CDR3aa: CAWSVGGQPQHF
j_gene: TRBJ1-5
v_gene: TRBV30
abundance: -
d_gene: -

CDR3nt: TGTGCCAGCAGCTCACAATATGAAAAACTGTTTTTT
CDR3aa: CASSSQYEKLFF
j_gene: TRBJ1-4
v_gene: TRBV7-2
abundance: -
d_gene: -

CDR3nt: TGTGCCAGCGGAACAGTTTATGGCTACACCTTC
CDR3aa: CASGTVYGYTF
j_gene: TRBJ1-2
v_gene: TRBV6-5
abundance: -
d_gene: -

CDR3nt: TGTGCCCTTAGGAGGGGCAGCACAGATACGCAGTATTTT
CDR3aa: CALRRGSTDTQYF
j_gene: TRBJ2-3
v_gene: TRBV28
abundance: -
d_gene: -

CDR3nt: TGTGCCAGCAGCAACAGGGGCCCCAATGGCTACACCTTC
CDR3aa: CASSNRGPNGYTF
j_gene: TRBJ1-2
v_gene: TRBV7-2
abundance: -
d_gene: TRBD1

CDR3nt: TGTGCCAGCAGTGAGCCGGGACAGTTTAGCTCCTATAATTCACCCCTCCACTTT
CDR3aa: CASSEPGQFSSYNSPLHF
j_gene: TRBJ1-6
v_gene: TRBV6-1
abundance: -
d_gene: TRBD1

CDR3nt: TGTGCCAGCAGCTTAGCGGGGGGGCGCGAGCAGTACTTC
CDR3aa: CASSLAGGREQYF
j_gene: TRBJ2-7
v_gene: TRBV7-9
abundance: -
d_gene: -

CDR3nt: TGTGCCAGCTCACCAGGTTTAGGGGGCGCGTACGAGCAGTACTTC
CDR3aa: CASSPGLGGAYEQYF
j_gene: TRBJ2-7
v_gene: TRBV18
abundance: -
d_gene: TRBD1

CDR3nt: TGTGCCAGCAGCGCTAGCGGGGGCACAGATACGCAGTATTTT
CDR3aa: CASSASGGTDTQYF
j_gene: TRBJ2-3
v_gene: TRBV13
abundance: -
d_gene: TRBD2

CDR3nt: TGTGCCAGCAGTTCCGGACAGGCTTTTAATGAAAAACTGTTTTTT
CDR3aa: CASSSGQAFNEKLFF
j_gene: TRBJ1-4
v_gene: TRBV28
abundance: -
d_gene: TRBD1

CDR3nt: TGCGCCAGCAGCCAAGGAGGTCAGCGTCAAGAGACCCAGTACTTC
CDR3aa: CASSQGGQRQETQYF
j_gene: TRBJ2-5
v_gene: TRBV4-1
abundance: -
d_gene: -

CDR3nt: TGTGCCAGCAGTTTATTAGGATGGGGACAGTTTAGCACAGATACGCAGTATTTT
CDR3aa: CASSLLGWGQFSTDTQYF
j_gene: TRBJ2-3
v_gene: TRBV27
abundance: -
d_gene: TRBD1

CDR3nt: TGTGCCAGTAGTCTACTAGCGGGGGCGTACGCAGATACGCAGTATTTT
CDR3aa: CASSLLAGAYADTQYF
j_gene: TRBJ2-3
v_gene: TRBV19
abundance: -
d_gene: TRBD2

CDR3nt: TGTGCCAGTAACCCGGGGCGGGAGAAAAATACGCAGTATTTT
CDR3aa: CASNPGREKNTQYF
j_gene: TRBJ2-3
v_gene: TRBV19
abundance: -
d_gene: TRBD2

CDR3nt: TGTGCCAGCAGCCACGTTACCAGGGGTTACAATGAGCAGTTCTTC
CDR3aa: CASSHVTRGYNEQFF
j_gene: TRBJ2-1
v_gene: TRBV5-4
abundance: -
d_gene: -

CDR3nt: TGCGCCAGCAGCTTGAGGGGGGGCGAAAACAATGAGCAGTTCTTC
CDR3aa: CASSLRGGENNEQFF
j_gene: TRBJ2-1
v_gene: TRBV5-1
abundance: -
d_gene: -

CDR3nt: TGCGCCAGCAGCTTATGGGGGGGCGCCGGATCGGAGACCCAGTACTTC
CDR3aa: CASSLWGGAGSETQYF
j_gene: TRBJ2-5
v_gene: TRBV5-1
abundance: few
d_gene: -

CDR3nt: TGTGCCAGTGAAGTGAATCGGTTGCGCAATCAGCCCCAGCATTTT
CDR3aa: CASEVNRLRNQPQHF
j_gene: TRBJ1-5
v_gene: TRBV19
abundance: -
d_gene: -

CDR3nt: TGTGCCAGCAGTTACTCGGGGGGACCCAGGGTCGAGACCCAGTACTTC
CDR3aa: CASSYSGGPRVETQYF
j_gene: TRBJ2-5
v_gene: TRBV6-5
abundance: -
d_gene: -

CDR3nt: TGTGCCAGCTCACCGGCTGCAACTAATGAAAAACTGTTTTTT
CDR3aa: CASSPAATNEKLFF
j_gene: TRBJ1-4
v_gene: TRBV18
abundance: -
d_gene: -

CDR3nt: TGCGCCAGCAGCTTGGGGCTAGGGGTCGGACGCGAGCAGTACTTC
CDR3aa: CASSLGLGVGREQYF
j_gene: TRBJ2-7
v_gene: TRBV5-1
abundance: once
d_gene: -

CDR3nt: TGTGCCAGCAGTAGACAGGGGGGGGACACTGAAGCTTTCTTT
CDR3aa: CASSRQGGDTEAFF
j_gene: TRBJ1-1
v_gene: TRBV2
abundance: -
d_gene: TRBD1

CDR3nt: TGTGCCAGCAGCTTGGGACAGGGTCTTTCCTACGAGCAGTACTTC
CDR3aa: CASSLGQGLSYEQYF
j_gene: TRBJ2-7
v_gene: TRBV5-4
abundance: -
d_gene: TRBD1

CDR3nt: TGTGCCATCAGTGGGGCCGGACAGGCCCCGGGCGAGCAGTTCTTC
CDR3aa: CAISGAGQAPGEQFF
j_gene: TRBJ2-1
v_gene: TRBV10-3
abundance: few
d_gene: TRBD1

CDR3nt: TGTGCCAGCAGTGACCCCGGGCAGGGATGGTATGGCTACACCTTC
CDR3aa: CASSDPGQGWYGYTF
j_gene: TRBJ1-2
v_gene: TRBV6-1
abundance: -
d_gene: -

CDR3nt: TGTGCCAGCAGCCCAGGGGGAAGAGAGACCCAGTACTTC
CDR3aa: CASSPGGRETQYF
j_gene: TRBJ2-5
v_gene: TRBV7-2
abundance: -
d_gene: TRBD1

CDR3nt: TGTGCCAGCAGCCTACAGGGAGACACTGAAGCTTTCTTT
CDR3aa: CASSLQGDTEAFF
j_gene: TRBJ1-1
v_gene: TRBV7-8
abundance: few
d_gene: -

CDR3nt: TGTGCCAGCATCGGGGAGGGACCCTATGGCTACACCTTC
CDR3aa: CASIGEGPYGYTF
j_gene: TRBJ1-2
v_gene: TRBV5-4
abundance: -
d_gene: -

CDR3nt: TGTGCCAGCTCACCGGGGACAGGTCCTCGCAATGAGCAGTTCTTC
CDR3aa: CASSPGTGPRNEQFF
j_gene: TRBJ2-1
v_gene: TRBV18
abundance: few
d_gene: TRBD1

CDR3nt: TGCAGCGCCGCTCGGGGGATATCGGACAATGAGCAGTTCTTC
CDR3aa: CSAARGISDNEQFF
j_gene: TRBJ2-1
v_gene: TRBV29-1
abundance: -
d_gene: -

CDR3nt: TGTGCCAGCAGTCGGTTTACTGAAGCTTTCTTT
CDR3aa: CASSRFTEAFF
j_gene: TRBJ1-1
v_gene: TRBV2
abundance: -
d_gene: -

CDR3nt: TGTGCCAGCAGTGACGCGCAGGTCGTGGCCCAGCATTTT
CDR3aa: CASSDAQVVAQHF
j_gene: TRBJ1-5
v_gene: TRBV2
abundance: few
d_gene: -

CDR3nt: TGTGCCAGCAGCCCCCCAGGGGGCGACGCCTACGAGCAGTACTTC
CDR3aa: CASSPPGGDAYEQYF
j_gene: TRBJ2-7
v_gene: TRBV7-2
abundance: -
d_gene: TRBD1

CDR3nt: TGTGCCAGTAGTCCGGACCTCCTCAGGGGGAAGGAGACCCAGTACTTC
CDR3aa: CASSPDLLRGKETQYF
j_gene: TRBJ2-5
v_gene: TRBV19
abundance: -
d_gene: TRBD1

CDR3nt: TGTGCCAGCTCCCTCCGGGCAGATACGCAGTATTTT
CDR3aa: CASSLRADTQYF
j_gene: TRBJ2-3
v_gene: TRBV18
abundance: -
d_gene: -